These 16 T cell receptor beta chains came from one sample sequenced in a study of regulatory T cells in long-lasting Graves disease. Relying on iRepertoire HTBI primers and Arm-PCR of CDR3 regions, the team built TCR beta libraries. MiXCR was run by TCRdb on the multiplex PCR reads, yielding one entry per CDR3 protein. This sample carries some 420,000 distinct CDR3 sequences, approximately 23% of them seen once, and the ten largest clones take about 12%. Noted time point: persistent/refractory GD, antithyroid drugs over 5 years with positive TRAb. Scientists built the TCR library using RNA that was extracted from PBMCs. Here the sequenced sample was peripheral blood mononuclear cells (PBMCs), taken when the disease was refractory, from a patient treated with antithyroid drugs. The receptors originated from a female donor with Graves disease.

This clonotype was seen only a few times. The rearrangement joins TRBV29-1 to TRBJ2-7; TRBD2 might be the D (6 bases). The CDR3 is 13 amino acids. Trimming took 5 bases from V and 1 from J, leaving 12 bases between them. Per germline, CDR1 SQVTM and CDR2 ANQGSEA. CDR3 sequence: CSVPGDESYEQYF. CDR3 in DNA: TGCAGCGTTCCGGGGGACGAGTCCTACGAGCAGTACTTC.

This chain connects TRBV19 to TRBJ2-7; 8 bases match TRBD1. This CDR3 contains 13 residues. With 7 bases clipped from V and 6 bases from J, the junction kept 8 bases outside the gene matches. Per the germline V gene, CDR1 is LNHDA and CDR2 is SQIVND (reference sequence). CDR3 nucleotides: TGTGCCAGTAACGGACAGGGAACCAGCGAGCAGTACTTC. The encoded protein is CASNGQGTSEQYF.

This clonotype was recorded many times. J is TRBJ1-1 and V is TRBV27, with 7 bases matching TRBD1. The CDR3 contains 14 residues. The V gene end was trimmed by 6 bases and the J gene end by 1 base; junction bases not matched to a gene: 5. From germline, CDR1 is MNHEY and CDR2 SMNVEV (reference sequence). CDR3 protein: CASSYRGPNTEAFF. DNA of the CDR3: TGTGCCAGCAGCTACAGGGGCCCGAACACTGAAGCTTTCTTT.

There are a few counts of this clonotype. The chain combines TRBV11-3 with TRBJ2-2; 14 bases match TRBD2. CDR3 length equals 20 residues. Unmatched junction bases numbered 14, after V lost 4 bases and J lost 4 bases. Germline V CDR1 and CDR2: SGHNT, YENEEA. CDR3 sequence reads: CASSSRAGTSGSGTTGELFF. CDR3 nucleotide sequence: TGTGCCAGCAGCTCCCGGGCAGGGACTAGCGGGAGTGGGACCACCGGGGAGCTGTTTTTT.

This clonotype was recorded at least ten times. The CDR3 protein is CASSYSTRQPQHF. CDR3 sequence (DNA): TGTGCCAGCAGTTACTCGACCCGTCAGCCCCAGCATTTT. V and J are TRBV6-5 and TRBJ1-5; D is unresolved. Germline CDR1 reads MNHEY; CDR2 reads SVGAGI. This CDR3 is 13 amino acids long. The V end was cut by 0 bases, the J end by 6 bases, with 6 bases between.

This clonotype was detected ten times or more. The CDR3 loop reads CASSLARTAEAFF. DNA of the CDR3: TGTGCCAGCAGCTTAGCTAGGACAGCCGAAGCTTTCTTT. The chain couples TRBV11-2 to TRBJ1-1; D may be TRBD1 (6 bases). This CDR3 is 13 amino acids long. V was trimmed by 1 base and J by 8 bases, leaving 11 bases between them. Germline V gives CDR1 SGHAT, CDR2 FQNNGV.

In its sample, this clonotype was seen many times. The gene calls are TRBV28 and TRBJ1-5; perhaps TRBD1 as D (5 bases). The CDR3 contains 17 residues. Trimming left V 1 base short and J 3 bases short, with 16 bases between. From germline, CDR1 is MDHEN and CDR2 SYDVKM. CDR3 in DNA: TGTGCCAGCAGTTTATACCCAGGGAGGGCCCCCAATCAGCCCCAGCATTTT. This encodes CASSLYPGRAPNQPQHF.

As to this clonotype: Possible read error: a much larger clone is one base away. CDR3 nucleotides: TGTGCCAGCAGTTTATCTCAGGACAGGTTCTCCTCCACCTACGAGCAGTACTTC. It yields the protein CASSLSQDRFSSTYEQYF. The genes are TRBV28 and TRBJ2-7; 7 nucleotides line up with TRBD1. Germline V gene lookup returns CDR1 MDHEN and CDR2 SYDVKM. CDR3 length: 18 residues. J gave up 2 bases and V 1 base, and 14 bases lay outside the gene matches.

Notes on this clonotype: This clone may be a read error of a much larger clone one base away. The CDR3 sequence: CASSKKGGTQYF. The CDR3 DNA reads as TGTGCCAGCAGTAAGAAGGGGGGGACCCAGTACTTC. The J gene is TRBJ2-5, the V gene TRBV6-2 or TRBV6-3; tentatively, D is TRBD1 or TRBD2 (6 bases each). With 5 bases removed from V and 7 bases from J, the gap between germline ends came to 11 bases. The CDR3 consists of 12 residues. Per germline, CDR1 MNHEY and CDR2 SVGEGT.

This clonotype was observed many times. This chain connects TRBV11-2 to TRBJ2-7; 8 bases are shared with TRBD1. This CDR3 region has 15 residues. Unmatched junction bases numbered 8, after V lost 5 bases and J lost 2 bases. CDR1 and CDR2 from the germline V gene are SGHAT and FQNNGV. The CDR3 coding sequence is TGTGCCAGCAGCGCCTCCGGGACAGGTACCTACGAGCAGTACTTC. Translating gives CASSASGTGTYEQYF. The whole variable domain, remainder taken from reference TRBV11-2 and TRBJ2-7, is EAGVAQSPRYKIIEKRQSVAFWCNPISGHATLYWYQQILGQGPKLLIQFQNNGVVDDSQLPKDRFSAERLKGVDSTLKIQPAKLEDSAVYLCASSASGTGTYEQYFGPGTRLTVT.

The rearrangement uses TRBV5-1 and TRBJ2-7; 12 bases agree with TRBD2. J was trimmed by 3 bases and V by 7 bases; bases with no gene match: 2. Germline-derived CDR1 and CDR2 are SGHRS and YFSETQ. This CDR3 contains 13 residues. CDR3 DNA sequence: TGCGCCAGCTCGACTAGCGGGAGCTACGAGCAGTACTTC. Protein product: CASSTSGSYEQYF.

The chain links TRBV13 to TRBJ2-7, with D possibly being TRBD1 or TRBD2 (6 bases each). This CDR3 contains 15 residues. From germline, CDR1 is PRHDT and CDR2 FYEKMQ (reference sequence). V was clipped by 6 bases and J by 4 bases, with 19 bases between them. CDR3 region: CASSFFAGHRYEQYF. DNA of the CDR3: TGTGCCAGCAGTTTCTTCGCGGGACACCGTTACGAGCAGTACTTC.

This clonotype was recorded at least ten times. The chain employs TRBV5-1 and TRBJ2-3; unclear D gene. V lost 4 bases, J lost 0 bases, and 9 bases lay in between. Germline values: CDR1 SGHRS, CDR2 YFSETQ. The CDR3 extends over 14 amino acids. The CDR3 here is CASSPSSSTDTQYF. The CDR3 DNA reads TGCGCCAGCAGCCCTTCCTCCAGCACAGATACGCAGTATTTT.

This clonotype was seen a few times. This sequence joins TRBV20-1 and TRBJ2-7, with D unclear. The CDR3 is made up of 11 amino acids. Germline V gives CDR1 DFQATT, CDR2 SNEGSKA (reference sequence). V lost 6 bases and J lost 3, with 9 bases in between. The CDR3 bases are TGCAGTGCAACAACTGACTACGAGCAGTACTTC. Its translation: CSATTDYEQYF.

The table lists this clonotype with many counts. This chain connects TRBV28 to TRBJ2-7, with unresolved D. Germline loops: CDR1 MDHEN, CDR2 SYDVKM. There are 15 residues in the CDR3. V shed 3 bases and J shed 0 bases, with 12 bases lying between them. CDR3 in DNA: TGTGCCAGCAGTTTGGGCCCACTCCTCTCCTACGAGCAGTACTTC. Encoded protein: CASSLGPLLSYEQYF.

This clonotype was seen more than once but under ten times. The J gene is TRBJ2-5, the V gene TRBV20-1; 8 bases agree with TRBD2. With V trimmed by 4 bases and J by 4 bases, 5 bases remained unmatched. The length of the CDR3 is 13 residues. The germline V gene encodes CDR1 DFQATT and CDR2 SNEGSKA (reference sequence). CDR3: CSANREGRETQYF. Written as DNA, the CDR3 is TGCAGTGCTAACCGGGAGGGCCGAGAGACCCAGTACTTC.